This T cell receptor (beta chain) was obtained from a study of T cells in Graves' hyperthyroidism and ophthalmopathy. The wider study: Specimen type is peripheral blood, collected at initial diagnosis prior to any treatment.

The V gene's germline CDR1 is ENHRY and CDR2 SYGVKD. This CDR3 spans 14 amino acids. V was clipped by 6 bases and J by 5 bases; unmatched bases: 8. Patients aged 18 to 65 had newly diagnosed hyperthyroidism that had lasted under 2 months. Patients showing uncontrolled infection, other autoimmune disease, pregnancy or lactation were ineligible. Clinicians diagnosed patients from clinical symptoms, serum thyroxine and TRAb, thyroid ultrasound and orbital computed tomography. This clonotype has ten or more counts. Amplification targeted TCR beta CDR3 regions from RNA transcripts. Researchers ran a first-round RT-PCR on the TCR CDR3 using the HTBI primer set. Via MiXCR, TCRdb re-called the multiplex PCR reads, giving one row per CDR3 protein. The repertoire includes about 400,000 distinct CDR3 sequences, approximately 15% of them detected once, and 5.3% sits in the top ten.

Sequences were obtained from blood. The TCR was taken from a woman in her late teens or twenties with Graves' hyperthyroidism. The chain is built from TRBV10-3 and TRBJ1-1; 8 nucleotides align to TRBD1. DNA of the CDR3: TGTGCCATCAGCCCGGACAGGGTTGGAACTGAAGCTTTCTTT. It translates to CAISPDRVGTEAFF.